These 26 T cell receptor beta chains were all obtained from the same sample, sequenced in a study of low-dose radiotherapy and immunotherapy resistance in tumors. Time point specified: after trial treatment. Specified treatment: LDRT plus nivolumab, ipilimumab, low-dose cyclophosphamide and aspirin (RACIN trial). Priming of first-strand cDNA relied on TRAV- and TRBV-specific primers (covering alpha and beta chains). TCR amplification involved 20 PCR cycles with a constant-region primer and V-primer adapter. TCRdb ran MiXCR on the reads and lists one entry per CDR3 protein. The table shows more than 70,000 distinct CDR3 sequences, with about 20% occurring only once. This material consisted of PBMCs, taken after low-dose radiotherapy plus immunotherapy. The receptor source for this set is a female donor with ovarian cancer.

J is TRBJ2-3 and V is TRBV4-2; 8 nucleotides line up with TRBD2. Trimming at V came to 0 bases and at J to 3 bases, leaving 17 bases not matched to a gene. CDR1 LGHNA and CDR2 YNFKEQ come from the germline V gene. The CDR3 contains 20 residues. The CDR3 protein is CASSQDLTSGSGAGTDTQYF. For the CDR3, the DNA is TGTGCCAGCAGCCAAGATCTGACAAGCGGGAGCGGGGCAGGGACAGATACGCAGTATTTT.

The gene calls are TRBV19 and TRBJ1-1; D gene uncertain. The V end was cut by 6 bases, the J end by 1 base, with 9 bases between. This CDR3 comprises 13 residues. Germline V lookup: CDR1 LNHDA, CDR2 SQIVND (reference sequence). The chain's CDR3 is CASRAPGNTEAFF. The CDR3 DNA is TGTGCCAGTAGGGCCCCAGGGAACACTGAAGCTTTCTTT.

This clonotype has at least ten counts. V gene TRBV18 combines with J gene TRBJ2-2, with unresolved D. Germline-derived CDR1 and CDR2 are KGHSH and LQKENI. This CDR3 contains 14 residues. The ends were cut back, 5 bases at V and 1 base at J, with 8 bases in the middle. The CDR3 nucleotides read TGTGCCAGCTCATCAGACGTGAACACCGGGGAGCTGTTTTTT. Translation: CASSSDVNTGELFF.

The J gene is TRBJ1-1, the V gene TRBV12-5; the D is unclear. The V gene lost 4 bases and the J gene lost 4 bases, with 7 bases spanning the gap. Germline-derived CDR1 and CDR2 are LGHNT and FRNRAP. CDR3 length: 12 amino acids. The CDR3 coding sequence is TGTGCTAGTGGTTCCGTGCCCACTGAAGCTTTCTTT. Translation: CASGSVPTEAFF.

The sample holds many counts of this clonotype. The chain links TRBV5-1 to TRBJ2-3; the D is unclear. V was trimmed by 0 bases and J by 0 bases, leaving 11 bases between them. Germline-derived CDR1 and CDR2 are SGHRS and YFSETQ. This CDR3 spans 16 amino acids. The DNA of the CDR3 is TGCGCCAGCAGCTTGGTTGCATACCTAAGCACAGATACGCAGTATTTT. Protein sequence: CASSLVAYLSTDTQYF.

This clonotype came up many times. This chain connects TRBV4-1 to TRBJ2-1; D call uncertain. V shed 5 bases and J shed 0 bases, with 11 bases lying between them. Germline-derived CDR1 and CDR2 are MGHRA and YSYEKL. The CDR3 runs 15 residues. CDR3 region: CASSFSGRSYNEQFF. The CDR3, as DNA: TGCGCCAGCAGCTTCAGTGGGCGCTCCTACAATGAGCAGTTCTTC.

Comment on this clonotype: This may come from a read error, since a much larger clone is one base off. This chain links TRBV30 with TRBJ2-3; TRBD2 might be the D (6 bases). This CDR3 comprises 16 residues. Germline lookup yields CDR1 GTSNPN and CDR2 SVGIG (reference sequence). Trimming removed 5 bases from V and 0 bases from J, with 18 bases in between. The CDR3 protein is CAWGDGSPLSTDTQYF. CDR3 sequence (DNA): TGTGCCTGGGGCGACGGGAGCCCGCTAAGCACAGATACGCAGTATTTT.

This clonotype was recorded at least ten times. CDR3: CATRDFQETQYF. The CDR3 DNA reads TGTGCCACTAGGGACTTCCAAGAGACCCAGTACTTC. The chain combines TRBV19 with TRBJ2-5; D is perhaps TRBD2 (6 bases). Between the trimmed V and J ends, which lost 10 bases and 1 base, there was a span of 10 bases. The CDR3 runs to 12 residues. CDR1 is LNHDA and CDR2 is SQIVND in the germline V gene (reference sequence).

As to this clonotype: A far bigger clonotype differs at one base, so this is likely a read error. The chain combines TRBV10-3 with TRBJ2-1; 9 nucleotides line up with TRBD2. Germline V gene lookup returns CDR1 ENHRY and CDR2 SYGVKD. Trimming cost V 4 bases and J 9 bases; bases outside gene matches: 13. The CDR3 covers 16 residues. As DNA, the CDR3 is TGTGCCATCAGTGGAGCGGGAGGTGCGGGATTTGGTGAGCAGTTCTTC. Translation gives CAISGAGGAGFGEQFF.

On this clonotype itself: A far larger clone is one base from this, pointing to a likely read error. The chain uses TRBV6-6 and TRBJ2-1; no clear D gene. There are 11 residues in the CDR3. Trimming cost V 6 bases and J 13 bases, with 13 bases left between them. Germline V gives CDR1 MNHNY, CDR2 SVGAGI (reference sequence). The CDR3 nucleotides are TGTGCCAGCAGAAGGGATGAGACCCAGTTCTTC. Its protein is CASRRDETQFF.

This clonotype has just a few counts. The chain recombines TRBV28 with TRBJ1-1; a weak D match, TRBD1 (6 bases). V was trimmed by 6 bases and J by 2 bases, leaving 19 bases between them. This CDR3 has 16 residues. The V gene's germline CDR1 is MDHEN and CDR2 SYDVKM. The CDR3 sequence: CASRRGGGAGNTEAFF. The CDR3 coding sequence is TGTGCCAGCAGGCGCGGGGGGGGGGCAGGCAACACTGAAGCTTTCTTT.

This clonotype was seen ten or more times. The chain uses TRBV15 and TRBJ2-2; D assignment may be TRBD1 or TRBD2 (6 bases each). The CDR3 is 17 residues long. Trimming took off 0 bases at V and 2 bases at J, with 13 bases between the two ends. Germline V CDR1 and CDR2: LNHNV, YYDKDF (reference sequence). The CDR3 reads CATSRDITGTNTGELFF. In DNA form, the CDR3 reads TGTGCCACCAGCAGAGATATCACAGGGACTAACACCGGGGAGCTGTTTTTT.

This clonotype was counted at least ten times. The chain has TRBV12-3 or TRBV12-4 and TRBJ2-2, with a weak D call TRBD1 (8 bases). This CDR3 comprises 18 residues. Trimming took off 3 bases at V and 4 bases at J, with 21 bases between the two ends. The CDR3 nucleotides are TGTGCCAGCAGTTTCACAGGGGGGGGTAGGTTTGTCACCGGGGAGCTGTTTTTT. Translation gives CASSFTGGGRFVTGELFF.

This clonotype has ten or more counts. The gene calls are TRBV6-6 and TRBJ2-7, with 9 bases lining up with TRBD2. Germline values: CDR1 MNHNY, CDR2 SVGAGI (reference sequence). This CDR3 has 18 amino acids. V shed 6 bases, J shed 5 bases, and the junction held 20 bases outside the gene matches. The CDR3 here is CASSAWVGTSREAHEQYF. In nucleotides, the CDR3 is TGTGCCAGCAGCGCTTGGGTCGGGACTAGCCGGGAGGCCCACGAGCAGTACTTC.

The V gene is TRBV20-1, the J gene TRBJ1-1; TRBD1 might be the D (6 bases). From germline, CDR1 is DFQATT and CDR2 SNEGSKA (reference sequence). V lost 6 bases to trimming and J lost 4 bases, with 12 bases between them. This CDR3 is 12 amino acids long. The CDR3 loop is CSAQTGLTEAFF. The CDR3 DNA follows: TGCAGTGCCCAAACAGGGCTCACTGAAGCTTTCTTT.

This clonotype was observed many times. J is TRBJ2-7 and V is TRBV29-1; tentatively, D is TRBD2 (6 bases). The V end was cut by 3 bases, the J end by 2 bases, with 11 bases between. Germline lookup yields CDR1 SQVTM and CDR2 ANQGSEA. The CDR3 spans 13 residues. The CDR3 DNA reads TGCAGCGTTGAGTTGGGGAGGACCTACGAGCAGTACTTC. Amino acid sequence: CSVELGRTYEQYF.

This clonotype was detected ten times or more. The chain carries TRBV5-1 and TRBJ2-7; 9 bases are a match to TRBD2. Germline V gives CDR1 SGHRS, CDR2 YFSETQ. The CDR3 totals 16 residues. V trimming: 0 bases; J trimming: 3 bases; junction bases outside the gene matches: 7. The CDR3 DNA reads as TGCGCCAGCAGCTTGGGTTTAGCGGGAGATCACTACGAGCAGTACTTC. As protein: CASSLGLAGDHYEQYF.

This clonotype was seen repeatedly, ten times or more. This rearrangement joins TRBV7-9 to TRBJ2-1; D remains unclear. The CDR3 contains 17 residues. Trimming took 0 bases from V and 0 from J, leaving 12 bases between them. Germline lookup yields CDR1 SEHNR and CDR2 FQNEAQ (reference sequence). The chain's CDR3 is CASSLARRSSSYNEQFF. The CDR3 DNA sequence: TGTGCCAGCAGCTTAGCGCGCAGGTCAAGCTCCTACAATGAGCAGTTCTTC. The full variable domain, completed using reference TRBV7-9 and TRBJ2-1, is DTGVSQNPRHKITKRGQNVTFRCDPISEHNRLYWYRQTLGQGPEFLTYFQNEAQLEKSRLLSDRFSAERPKGSFSTLEIQRTEQGDSAMYLCASSLARRSSSYNEQFFGPGTRLTVL.

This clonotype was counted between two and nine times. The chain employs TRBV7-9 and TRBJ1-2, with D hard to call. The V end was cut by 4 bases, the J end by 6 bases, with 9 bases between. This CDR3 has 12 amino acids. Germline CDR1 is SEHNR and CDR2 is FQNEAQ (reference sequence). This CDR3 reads CASSSPYHGYTF. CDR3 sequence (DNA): TGTGCCAGCAGCTCTCCTTACCATGGCTACACCTTC.

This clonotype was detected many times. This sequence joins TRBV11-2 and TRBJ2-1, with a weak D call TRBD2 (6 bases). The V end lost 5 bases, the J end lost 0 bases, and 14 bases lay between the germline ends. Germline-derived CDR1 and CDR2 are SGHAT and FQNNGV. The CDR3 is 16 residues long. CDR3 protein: CASSPPGLYSYNEQFF. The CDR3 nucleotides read TGTGCCAGCAGCCCCCCGGGACTTTACTCCTACAATGAGCAGTTCTTC. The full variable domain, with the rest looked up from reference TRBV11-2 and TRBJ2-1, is EAGVAQSPRYKIIEKRQSVAFWCNPISGHATLYWYQQILGQGPKLLIQFQNNGVVDDSQLPKDRFSAERLKGVDSTLKIQPAKLEDSAVYLCASSPPGLYSYNEQFFGPGTRLTVL.

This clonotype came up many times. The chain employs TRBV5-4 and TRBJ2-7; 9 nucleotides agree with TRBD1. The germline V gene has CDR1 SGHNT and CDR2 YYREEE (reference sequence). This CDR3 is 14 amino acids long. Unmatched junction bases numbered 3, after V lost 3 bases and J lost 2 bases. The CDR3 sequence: CASSSNRGPYEQYF. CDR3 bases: TGTGCCAGCAGCTCAAACAGGGGGCCCTACGAGCAGTACTTC.

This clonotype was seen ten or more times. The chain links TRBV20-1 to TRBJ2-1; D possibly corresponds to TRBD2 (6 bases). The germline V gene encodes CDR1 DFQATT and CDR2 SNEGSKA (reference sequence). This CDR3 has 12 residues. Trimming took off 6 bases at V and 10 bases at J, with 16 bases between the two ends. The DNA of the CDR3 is TGCAGTGCCCCCCCGGGGGTCGGCGAGCAGTTCTTC. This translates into CSAPPGVGEQFF.

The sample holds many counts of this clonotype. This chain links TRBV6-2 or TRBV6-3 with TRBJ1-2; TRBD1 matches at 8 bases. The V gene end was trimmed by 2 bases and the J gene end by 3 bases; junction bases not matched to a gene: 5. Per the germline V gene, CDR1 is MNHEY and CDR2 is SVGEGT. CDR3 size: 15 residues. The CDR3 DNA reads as TGTGCCAGCAGTTACGGACAGGGCGTCGACTATGGCTACACCTTC. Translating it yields CASSYGQGVDYGYTF.

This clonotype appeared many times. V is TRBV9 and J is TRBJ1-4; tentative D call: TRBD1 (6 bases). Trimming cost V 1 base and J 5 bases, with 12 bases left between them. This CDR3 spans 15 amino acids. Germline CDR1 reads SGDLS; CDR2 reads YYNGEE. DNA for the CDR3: TGTGCCAGCAGCGTATTTGCACAGGGAAATGAAAAACTGTTTTTT. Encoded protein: CASSVFAQGNEKLFF.

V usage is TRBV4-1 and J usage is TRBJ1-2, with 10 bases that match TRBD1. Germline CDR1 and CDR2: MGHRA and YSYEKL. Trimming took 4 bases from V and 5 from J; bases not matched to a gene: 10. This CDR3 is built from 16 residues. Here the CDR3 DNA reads TGCGCCAGCAGCCGCCTACCTGGGACAGGGGCATATGGCTACACCTTC. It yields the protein CASSRLPGTGAYGYTF.

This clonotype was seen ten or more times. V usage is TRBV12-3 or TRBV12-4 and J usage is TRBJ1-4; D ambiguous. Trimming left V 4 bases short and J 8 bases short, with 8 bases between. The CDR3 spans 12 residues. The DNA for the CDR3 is TGTGCCAGCAGTTCCTACATCGAAAAACTGTTTTTT. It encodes CASSSYIEKLFF.